These 5 T cell receptor beta chains came from one sample sequenced in a study of T-cell reconstitution after alpha-beta-depleted transplantation in children (dated by TCRdb to about 2016). The sample's treatment or condition label, decoded: allogeneic hematopoietic cell transplantation with graft depleted of TCRalphabeta T cells and CD19 B cells. The method was PCR. These reads were obtained on an Illumina HiSeq 2500. To normalize quantification of the TCRbeta repertoire, the TCR libraries were built with molecular barcoding that relied on unique molecular identifiers. Starting from the raw public reads, TCRdb applied fastp trimming at Q25, assembled clones with MiXCR and retained in-frame beta chains. Each CDR3 protein appears once, grouped with its most common genes and DNA. The sample contains about 580,000 distinct CDR3 sequences, roughly a quarter of them found a single time. The ten largest clones represent around a third of the sample.

The sample in question was PBMCs, obtained before TCRalphabeta/CD19-depleted stem cell transplant. Receptor source: a boy under two years old with Wiskott-Aldrich syndrome, due to receive a stem cell transplant.

This clonotype was recorded a few times. J is TRBJ2-7 and V is TRBV10-3; D is uncertain. Germline V CDR1 and CDR2: ENHRY, SYGVKD. The V gene lost 0 bases and the J gene lost 2 bases, with 5 bases spanning the gap. The CDR3 contains 13 residues. CDR3 protein: CAISESTTYEQYF. The DNA of the CDR3 is TGTGCCATCAGTGAGTCTACCACCTACGAGCAGTACTTC.

The sample holds one count of this clonotype. This CDR3 is CSNDDQNNEQFF. CDR3 DNA: TGCAGTAACGATGACCAGAACAATGAGCAGTTCTTC. The chain carries TRBV20-1 and TRBJ2-1; D uncertain. The V gene's germline CDR1 is DFQATT and CDR2 SNEGSKA (reference sequence). Trimming took off 8 bases at V and 5 bases at J, with 13 bases between the two ends. This CDR3 contains 12 residues.

V and J are TRBV3-1 and TRBJ2-7, with D uncertain. Looked up from germline, CDR1 is LGHDT and CDR2 is YNNKEL (reference sequence). CDR3 length: 13 residues. The germline V and J ends were trimmed by 5 bases and 0 bases, with 8 bases remaining between them. Here the CDR3 reads CASSGSSSYEQYF. The CDR3 DNA follows: TGTGCCAGCAGCGGTTCCAGCTCCTACGAGCAGTACTTC.

This clonotype appeared a few times. The chain employs TRBV20-1 and TRBJ2-5; D possibly uses TRBD1 or TRBD2 (5 bases each). This CDR3 comprises 15 residues. V was clipped by 6 bases and J by 3 bases, with 20 bases between them. From germline, CDR1 is DFQATT and CDR2 SNEGSKA (reference sequence). CDR3 in DNA: TGCAGTGCCGAGAGAGGATCACAGGAGGAAGAGACCCAGTACTTC. The encoded protein is CSAERGSQEEETQYF.

The V gene is TRBV7-3, the J gene TRBJ1-1; 9 positions match TRBD1. CDR1 is SGHTA and CDR2 is FQGTGA in the germline V gene. There are 19 residues in the CDR3. The V and J ends lost 1 base and 0 bases, in that order; junction bases with no gene match: 12. CDR3 DNA sequence: TGTGCCAGCAGCTTAAGGCGGTTAAGGGGACAGGGAATGAACACTGAAGCTTTCTTT. Amino acid sequence: CASSLRRLRGQGMNTEAFF.